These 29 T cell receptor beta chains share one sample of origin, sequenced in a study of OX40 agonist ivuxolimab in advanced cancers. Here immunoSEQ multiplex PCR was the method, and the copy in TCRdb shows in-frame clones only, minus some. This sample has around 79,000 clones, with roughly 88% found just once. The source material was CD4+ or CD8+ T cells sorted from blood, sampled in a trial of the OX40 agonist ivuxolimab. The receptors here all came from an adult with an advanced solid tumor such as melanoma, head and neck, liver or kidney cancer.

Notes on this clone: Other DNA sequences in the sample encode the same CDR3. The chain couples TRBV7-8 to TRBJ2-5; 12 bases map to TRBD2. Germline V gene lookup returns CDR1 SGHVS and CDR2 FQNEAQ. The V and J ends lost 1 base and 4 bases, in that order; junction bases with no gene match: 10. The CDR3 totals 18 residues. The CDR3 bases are TGTGCCAGCAGCTTAGGCTGGCTAGCGGGAGGGGGGTTAGAGACCCAGTACTTC. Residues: CASSLGWLAGGGLETQYF.

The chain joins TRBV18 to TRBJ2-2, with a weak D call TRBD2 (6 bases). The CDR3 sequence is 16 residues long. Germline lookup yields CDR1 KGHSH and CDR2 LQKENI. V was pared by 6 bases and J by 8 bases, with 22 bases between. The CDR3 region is CASSRDLVDGSGELFF. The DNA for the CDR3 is TGTGCCAGCTCCAGGGACTTGGTAGACGGATCTGGGGAGCTGTTTTTT.

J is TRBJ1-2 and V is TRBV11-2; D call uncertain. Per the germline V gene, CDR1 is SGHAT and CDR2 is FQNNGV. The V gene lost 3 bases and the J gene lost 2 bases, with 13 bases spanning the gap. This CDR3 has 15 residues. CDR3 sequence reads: CASSLGSRTNYGYTF. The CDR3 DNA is TGTGCCAGCAGCTTGGGTTCGCGCACCAACTATGGCTACACCTTC.

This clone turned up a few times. Here the CDR3 reads CAWSPQGNQPQHF. The CDR3 bases are TGTGCCTGGAGTCCCCAGGGCAATCAGCCCCAGCATTTT. V usage is TRBV30 and J usage is TRBJ1-5; D unresolved. The CDR3 length is 13 residues. The V end lost 2 bases, the J end lost 2 bases, and 7 bases lay between the germline ends. Germline loops: CDR1 GTSNPN, CDR2 SVGIG (reference sequence). Complete variable domain (other parts from reference TRBV30 and TRBJ1-5): SQTIHQWPATLVQPVGSPLSLECTVEGTSNPNLYWYRQAAGRGLQLLFYSVGIGQISSEVPQNLSASRPQDRQFILSSKKLLLSDSGFYLCAWSPQGNQPQHFGDGTRLSIL.

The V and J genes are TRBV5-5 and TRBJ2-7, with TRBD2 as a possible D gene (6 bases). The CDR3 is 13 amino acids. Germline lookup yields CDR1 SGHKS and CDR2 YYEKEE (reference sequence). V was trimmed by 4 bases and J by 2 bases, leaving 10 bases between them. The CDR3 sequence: CASSGTPAYEQYF. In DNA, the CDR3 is TGTGCCAGCAGCGGGACTCCTGCCTACGAGCAGTACTTC.

CDR3 bases: TGTGCCAGCAGCGGAGCGCTAGGGACCGCAGATACGCAGTATTTT. It codes for CASSGALGTADTQYF. This chain connects TRBV2 to TRBJ2-3; D may correspond to TRBD1 or TRBD2 (5 bases each). This CDR3 spans 15 amino acids. The V end lost 6 bases, the J end lost 4 bases, and 17 bases lay between the germline ends. Germline values: CDR1 SNHLY, CDR2 FYNNEI.

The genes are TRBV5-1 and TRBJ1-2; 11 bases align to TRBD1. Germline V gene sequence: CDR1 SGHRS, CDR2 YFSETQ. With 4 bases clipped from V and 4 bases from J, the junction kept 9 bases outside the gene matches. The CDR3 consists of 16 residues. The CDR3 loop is CASSRGAGTGGYGYTF. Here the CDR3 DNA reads TGCGCCAGCAGCCGGGGCGCCGGGACAGGGGGCTATGGCTACACCTTC.

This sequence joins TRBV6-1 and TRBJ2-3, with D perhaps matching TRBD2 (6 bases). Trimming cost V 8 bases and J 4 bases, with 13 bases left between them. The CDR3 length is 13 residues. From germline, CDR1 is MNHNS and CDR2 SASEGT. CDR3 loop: CASLDWRADTQYF. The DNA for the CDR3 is TGTGCCAGCCTGGACTGGAGGGCAGATACGCAGTATTTT.

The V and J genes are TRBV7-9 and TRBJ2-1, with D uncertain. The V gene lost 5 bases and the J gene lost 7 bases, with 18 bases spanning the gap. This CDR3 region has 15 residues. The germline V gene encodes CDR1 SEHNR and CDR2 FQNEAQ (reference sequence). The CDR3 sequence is CASSLSANLGNEQFF. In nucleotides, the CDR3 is TGTGCCAGCAGCCTTTCGGCTAATTTAGGGAATGAGCAGTTCTTC. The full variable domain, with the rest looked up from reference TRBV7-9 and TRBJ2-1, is DTGVSQNPRHKITKRGQNVTFRCDPISEHNRLYWYRQTLGQGPEFLTYFQNEAQLEKSRLLSDRFSAERPKGSFSTLEIQRTEQGDSAMYLCASSLSANLGNEQFFGPGTRLTVL.

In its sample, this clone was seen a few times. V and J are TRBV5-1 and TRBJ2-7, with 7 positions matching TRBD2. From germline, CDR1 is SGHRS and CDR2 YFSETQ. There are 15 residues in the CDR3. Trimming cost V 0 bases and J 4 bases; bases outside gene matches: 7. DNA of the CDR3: TGCGCCAGCAGCTTGGTCGCGGGAGAGGCGTACGAGCAGTACTTC. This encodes CASSLVAGEAYEQYF.

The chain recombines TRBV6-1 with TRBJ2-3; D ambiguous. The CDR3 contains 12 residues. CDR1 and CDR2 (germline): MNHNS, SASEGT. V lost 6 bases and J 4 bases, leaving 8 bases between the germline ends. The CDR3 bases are TGTGCCAGCAGGACTCAGTCAGATACGCAGTATTTT. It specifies CASRTQSDTQYF.

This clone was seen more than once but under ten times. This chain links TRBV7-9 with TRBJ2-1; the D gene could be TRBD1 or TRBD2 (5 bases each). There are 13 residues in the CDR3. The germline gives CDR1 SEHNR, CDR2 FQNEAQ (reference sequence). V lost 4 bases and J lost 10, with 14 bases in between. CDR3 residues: CASSSSGAREQFF. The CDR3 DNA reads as TGTGCCAGCAGCTCCTCCGGGGCTCGGGAGCAGTTCTTC.

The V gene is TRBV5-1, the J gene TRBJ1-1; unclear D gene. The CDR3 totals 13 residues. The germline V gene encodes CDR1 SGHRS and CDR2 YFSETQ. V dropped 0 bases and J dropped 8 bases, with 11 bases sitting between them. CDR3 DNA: TGCGCCAGCAGCTTGGGCCAGGAGGGAGAAGCTTTCTTT. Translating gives CASSLGQEGEAFF.

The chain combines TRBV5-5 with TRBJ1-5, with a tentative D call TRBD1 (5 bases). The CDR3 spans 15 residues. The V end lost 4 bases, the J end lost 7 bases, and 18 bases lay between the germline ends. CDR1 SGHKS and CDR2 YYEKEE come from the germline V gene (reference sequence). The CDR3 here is CASSPSGGMRQPQHF. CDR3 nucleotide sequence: TGTGCCAGCAGCCCTAGTGGGGGGATGAGGCAGCCCCAGCATTTT.

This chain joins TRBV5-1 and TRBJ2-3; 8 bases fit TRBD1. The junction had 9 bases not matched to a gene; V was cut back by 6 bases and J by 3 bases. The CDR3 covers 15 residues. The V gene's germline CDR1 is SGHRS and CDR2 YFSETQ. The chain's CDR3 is CASKPQGAGTDTQYF. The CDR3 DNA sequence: TGCGCCAGCAAACCCCAGGGGGCAGGGACAGATACGCAGTATTTT.

The CDR3 is CASRGTPDTQYF. DNA of the CDR3: TGTGCAAGCCGGGGGACCCCAGATACGCAGTATTTT. The V gene is TRBV11-2, the J gene TRBJ2-3; D might be TRBD2 (6 bases). CDR3 length: 12 amino acids. Germline CDR1 reads SGHAT; CDR2 reads FQNNGV.

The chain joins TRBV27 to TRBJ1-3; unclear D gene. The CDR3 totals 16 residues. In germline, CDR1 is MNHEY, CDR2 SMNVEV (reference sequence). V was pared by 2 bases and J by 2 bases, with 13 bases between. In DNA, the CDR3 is TGTGCCAGCAGTTTAAACAGCCTTTCAACTGGAAACACCATATATTTT. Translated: CASSLNSLSTGNTIYF.

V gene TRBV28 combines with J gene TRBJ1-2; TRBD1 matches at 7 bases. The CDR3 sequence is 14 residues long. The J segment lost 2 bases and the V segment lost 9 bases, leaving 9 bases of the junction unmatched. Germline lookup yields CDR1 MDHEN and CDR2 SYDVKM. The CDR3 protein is CASNPGQMNYGYTF. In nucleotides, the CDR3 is TGTGCCAGTAACCCGGGACAGATGAACTATGGCTACACCTTC.

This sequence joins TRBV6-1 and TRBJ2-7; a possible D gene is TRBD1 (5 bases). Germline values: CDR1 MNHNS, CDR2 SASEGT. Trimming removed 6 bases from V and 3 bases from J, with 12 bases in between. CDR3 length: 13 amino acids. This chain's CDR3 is CASSSRRGYEQYF. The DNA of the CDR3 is TGTGCCAGCAGCTCCCGAAGGGGCTACGAGCAGTACTTC.

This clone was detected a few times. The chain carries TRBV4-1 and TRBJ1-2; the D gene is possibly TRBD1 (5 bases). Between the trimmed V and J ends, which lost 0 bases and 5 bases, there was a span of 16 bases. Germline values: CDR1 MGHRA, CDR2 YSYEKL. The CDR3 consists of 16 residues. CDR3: CASSQDRWGSEYGYTF. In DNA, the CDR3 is TGCGCCAGCAGCCAAGATCGATGGGGCAGCGAGTATGGCTACACCTTC.

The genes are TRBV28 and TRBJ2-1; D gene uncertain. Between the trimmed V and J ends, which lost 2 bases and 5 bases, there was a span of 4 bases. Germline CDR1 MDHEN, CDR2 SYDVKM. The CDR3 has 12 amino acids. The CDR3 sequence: CASSLAHNEQFF. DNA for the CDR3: TGTGCCAGCAGTTTAGCCCACAATGAGCAGTTCTTC.

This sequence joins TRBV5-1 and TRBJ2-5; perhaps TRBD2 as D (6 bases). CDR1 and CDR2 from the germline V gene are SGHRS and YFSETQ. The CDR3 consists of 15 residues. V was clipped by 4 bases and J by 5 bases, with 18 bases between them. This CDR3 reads CASSAGTSWGETQYF. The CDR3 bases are TGCGCCAGCAGCGCAGGGACTTCTTGGGGGGAGACCCAGTACTTC.

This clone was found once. CDR3 sequence: CASRQGIFRTTEAFF. The CDR3 DNA reads TGTGCCAGCAGACAGGGTATCTTCAGGACCACTGAAGCTTTCTTT. V and J are TRBV2 and TRBJ1-1; TRBD1 might be the D (6 bases). Looked up from germline, CDR1 is SNHLY and CDR2 is FYNNEI. The CDR3 totals 15 residues. The germline V and J ends were trimmed by 6 bases and 4 bases, with 18 bases remaining between them.

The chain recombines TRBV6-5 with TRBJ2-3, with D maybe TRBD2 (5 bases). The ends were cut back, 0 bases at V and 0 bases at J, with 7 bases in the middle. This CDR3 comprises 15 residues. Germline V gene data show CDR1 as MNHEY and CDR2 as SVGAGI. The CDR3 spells CASSYSGGSTDTQYF. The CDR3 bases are TGTGCCAGCAGTTACTCAGGCGGGAGCACAGATACGCAGTATTTT.

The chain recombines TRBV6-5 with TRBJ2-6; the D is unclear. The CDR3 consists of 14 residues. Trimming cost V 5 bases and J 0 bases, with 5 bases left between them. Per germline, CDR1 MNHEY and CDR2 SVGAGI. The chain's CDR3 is CASSQDSGANVLTF. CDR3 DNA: TGTGCCAGCAGTCAGGACTCTGGGGCCAACGTCCTGACTTTC.

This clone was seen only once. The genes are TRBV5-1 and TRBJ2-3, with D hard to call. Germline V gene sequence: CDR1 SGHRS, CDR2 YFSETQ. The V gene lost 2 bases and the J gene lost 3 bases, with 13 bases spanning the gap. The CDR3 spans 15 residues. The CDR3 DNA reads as TGCGCCAGCAGCTTCGGTGGTAGGGTGACAGATACGCAGTATTTT. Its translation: CASSFGGRVTDTQYF.

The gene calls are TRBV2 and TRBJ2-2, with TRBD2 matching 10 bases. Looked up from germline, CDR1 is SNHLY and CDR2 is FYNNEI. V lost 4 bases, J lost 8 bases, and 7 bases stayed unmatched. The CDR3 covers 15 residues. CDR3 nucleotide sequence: TGTGCCAGCAGTGGGGGGACTAGCGAGGGTGGGGAGCTGTTTTTT. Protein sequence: CASSGGTSEGGELFF. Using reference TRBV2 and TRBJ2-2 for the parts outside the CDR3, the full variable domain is EPEVTQTPSHQVTQMGQEVILRCVPISNHLYFYWYRQILGQKVEFLVSFYNNEISEKSEIFDDQFSVERPDGSNFTLKIRSTKLEDSAMYFCASSGGTSEGGELFFGEGSRLTVL.

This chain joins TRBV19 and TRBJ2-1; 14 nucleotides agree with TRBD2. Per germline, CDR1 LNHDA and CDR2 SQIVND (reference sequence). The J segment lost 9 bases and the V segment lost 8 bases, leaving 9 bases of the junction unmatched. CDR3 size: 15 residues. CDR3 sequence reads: CASRPGTSGSREQFF. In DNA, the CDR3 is TGTGCCAGTCGGCCCGGGACTAGCGGGAGTCGTGAGCAGTTCTTC.

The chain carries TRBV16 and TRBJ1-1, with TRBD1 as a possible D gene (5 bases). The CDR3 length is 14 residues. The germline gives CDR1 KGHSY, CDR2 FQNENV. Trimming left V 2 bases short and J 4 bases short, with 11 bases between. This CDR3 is CASSQGRVGTEAFF. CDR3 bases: TGTGCCAGCAGCCAAGGCAGGGTCGGCACTGAAGCTTTCTTT.